A single sample is the source of the 15 T cell receptor beta chains below, sequenced in a study of cytomegalovirus exposure and HLA in healthy donors. Amplification used 60 Vbeta primers and 13 Jbeta primers. Libraries were prepared by immunoSEQ multiplex PCR; TCRdb keeps only in-frame clonotypes and omits some of them. The sample yields more than 130,000 clones, of which the top ten take up less than 3%. Sequencing used PBMCs. These TCRs come from a man between 35 and 55 years old in good health and CMV-seronegative.

The V call is TRBV5-6, the J call TRBJ1-4; D ambiguous. V was clipped by 4 bases and J by 7 bases, with 8 bases between them. The CDR3 sequence is 12 residues long. Germline V CDR1 and CDR2: SGHDT, YYEEEE. The CDR3 bases are TGTGCCAGCAGCCGGAGGGTTGAAAAACTGTTTTTT. Its translation is CASSRRVEKLFF.

The rearrangement uses TRBV5-5 and TRBJ2-5, with 7 bases matching TRBD2. Germline loops: CDR1 SGHKS, CDR2 YYEKEE (reference sequence). The CDR3 is made up of 15 amino acids. V lost 3 bases to trimming and J lost 2 bases; unmatched junction nucleotides: 7. CDR3 amino acids: CASSSAAGVQETQYF. The CDR3 nucleotides are TGTGCCAGCAGCTCCGCCGCGGGGGTACAAGAGACCCAGTACTTC.

On this clone: The sample contains more than one DNA sequence encoding this CDR3. CDR3 in amino acids: CASSLRQGWSYEQYF. CDR3 DNA sequence: TGTGCCAGCAGCCTCCGACAGGGTTGGTCCTACGAGCAGTACTTC. The chain recombines TRBV7-6 with TRBJ2-7, with TRBD1 matching 7 bases. Germline V gene sequence: CDR1 SGHVS, CDR2 FNYEAQ. The junction had 8 bases not matched to a gene; V was cut back by 5 bases and J by 1 base. This CDR3 spans 15 amino acids.

The V gene is TRBV6-1, the J gene TRBJ1-4, with D possibly matching TRBD1 (5 bases). Germline CDR1 and CDR2: MNHNS and SASEGT. With 5 bases removed from V and 0 bases from J, the gap between germline ends came to 10 bases. The CDR3 has 15 residues. Here the CDR3 DNA reads TGTGCCAGCAGTTCCCGACAGACAACTAATGAAAAACTGTTTTTT. Protein product: CASSSRQTTNEKLFF.

The V gene is TRBV2, the J gene TRBJ1-4; D might be TRBD1 (5 bases). Trimming took 1 base from V and 6 from J, leaving 12 bases between them. The germline V gene encodes CDR1 SNHLY and CDR2 FYNNEI. This CDR3 comprises 15 residues. The CDR3 nucleotides read TGTGCCAGCAGTGAAGATGGGACGGGAGATGAAAAACTGTTTTTT. Translated, it gives CASSEDGTGDEKLFF.

V usage is TRBV7-3 and J usage is TRBJ2-3; D unresolved. Trimming took off 1 base at V and 1 base at J, with 12 bases between the two ends. The CDR3 spans 16 residues. Germline values: CDR1 SGHTA, CDR2 FQGTGA. CDR3 region: CASSLNSGVGTDTQYF. The CDR3 nucleotides read TGTGCCAGCAGCTTAAACTCTGGAGTGGGCACAGATACGCAGTATTTT.

The rearrangement joins TRBV7-8 to TRBJ2-5; the D gene is possibly TRBD2 (5 bases). The V end was cut by 7 bases, the J end by 9 bases, with 21 bases between. Germline CDR1 is SGHVS and CDR2 is FQNEAQ. The CDR3 length is 14 residues. CDR3 DNA: TGTGCCAGCACCCCCAGCTTGGGCTCCGGGGCCCAGTACTTC. It yields the protein CASTPSLGSGAQYF.

This chain uses TRBV6-5 with TRBJ1-5; 7 bases match TRBD1. Germline V gene lookup returns CDR1 MNHEY and CDR2 SVGAGI. V lost 7 bases, J lost 1 base, and 7 bases stayed unmatched. The CDR3 has 15 amino acids. CDR3 DNA: TGTGCCAGCACCCCAAGGACAGGAAGCAATCAGCCCCAGCATTTT. Translating gives CASTPRTGSNQPQHF.

This chain connects TRBV12-5 to TRBJ1-5, with D maybe TRBD1 (5 bases). The germline V gene encodes CDR1 LGHNT and CDR2 FRNRAP. The CDR3 is 16 amino acids. With 2 bases removed from V and 6 bases from J, the gap between germline ends came to 17 bases. CDR3 in amino acids: CASGLTAGTSSQPQHF. Written as DNA, the CDR3 is TGTGCTAGTGGTTTGACCGCAGGGACTAGCTCTCAGCCCCAGCATTTT.

CDR3 residues: CAGTSAGELFF. In DNA, the CDR3 is TGTGCCGGAACTAGCGCCGGGGAGCTGTTTTTT. This chain connects TRBV6-6 to TRBJ2-2, with 7 bases that match TRBD2. The V gene end was trimmed by 11 bases and the J gene end by 6 bases; junction bases not matched to a gene: 3. Looked up from germline, CDR1 is MNHNY and CDR2 is SVGAGI (reference sequence). The CDR3 spans 11 residues.

The chain employs TRBV7-7 and TRBJ2-1; 9 bases match TRBD2. The CDR3 loop spans 14 amino acids. The V gene end was trimmed by 2 bases and the J gene end by 9 bases; junction bases not matched to a gene: 5. The germline V gene has CDR1 SSHAT and CDR2 FNYEAQ (reference sequence). CDR3 loop: CASSLSSGEGEQFF. CDR3 bases: TGTGCCAGCAGCTTATCTAGCGGGGAGGGTGAGCAGTTCTTC.

V usage is TRBV28 and J usage is TRBJ2-1; TRBD2 agrees at 10 bases. V lost 5 bases, J lost 5 bases, and 6 bases stayed unmatched. Germline CDR1 and CDR2: MDHEN and SYDVKM. The CDR3 covers 15 residues. The CDR3 sequence is CASSEWTSGNNEQFF. CDR3 bases: TGTGCCAGCAGTGAATGGACTAGCGGCAACAATGAGCAGTTCTTC.

The chain links TRBV7-2 to TRBJ1-5; 10 nucleotides align to TRBD1. The CDR3 contains 15 residues. The V and J ends lost 5 bases and 7 bases, in that order; junction bases with no gene match: 8. The germline V gene encodes CDR1 SGHTA and CDR2 FQGNSA. The CDR3 is CASSPGQGFGQPQHF. The CDR3 DNA follows: TGTGCCAGCAGCCCGGGACAGGGGTTTGGACAGCCCCAGCATTTT.

The chain has TRBV5-1 and TRBJ2-7; D is perhaps TRBD2 (6 bases). Trimming took off 1 base at V and 6 bases at J, with 20 bases between the two ends. Germline CDR1 is SGHRS and CDR2 is YFSETQ. The CDR3 runs 16 residues. The CDR3 region is CASSLRASQIGGEQYF. The CDR3 DNA reads TGCGCCAGCAGCTTGCGGGCTAGTCAGATCGGGGGCGAGCAGTACTTC.

This rearrangement joins TRBV29-1 to TRBJ1-1, with D perhaps TRBD1 (6 bases). Per germline, CDR1 SQVTM and CDR2 ANQGSEA. This CDR3 is built from 13 residues. The V and J ends lost 6 bases and 0 bases respectively, with 11 bases between them. The CDR3 spells CSVADRLNTEAFF. CDR3 DNA sequence: TGCAGCGTGGCGGACAGATTGAACACTGAAGCTTTCTTT.